These T cell receptor beta chains were read from a single sample in a study of T cell responses to AZD1222 COVID-19 vaccine. The assay was immunoSEQ multiplex PCR, and TCRdb's table has in-frame clones only and misses some. Here the sample spans roughly 160,000 clones, 88% being singletons. This specimen consisted of peripheral blood, obtained on day 0 of AZD1222 vaccination. Receptor source: an adult in good health. Both conserved end residues are part of each CDR3. The D gene is left open where the match is weak. A clone size is listed for some rows: how often the clone was seen (once, few, many), or a class if it is expanded.

j_gene	v_gene	abundance	d_gene	CDR3aa	CDR3nt
TRBJ1-2	TRBV7-2	-	-	CASSLSSTGHGYTF	TGTGCCAGCAGCTTATCGTCAACAGGCCATGGCTACACCTTC
TRBJ1-6	TRBV28	-	TRBD1	CASRRGRDRALAYNSPLHF	TGTGCCAGCAGGCGGGGCCGGGACAGGGCTTTGGCCTATAATTCACCCCTCCACTTT
TRBJ1-2	TRBV2	-	-	CASIRTAVGYTF	TGTGCCAGCATCCGGACCGCCGTTGGCTACACCTTC
TRBJ1-2	TRBV11-1	-	-	CASSLDASYGYTF	TGTGCCAGCAGCTTGGACGCTAGCTATGGCTACACCTTC
TRBJ2-5	TRBV5-1	-	TRBD1	CASSSVGTGQETQYF	TGCGCCAGCAGCTCAGTCGGGACAGGGCAAGAGACCCAGTACTTC
TRBJ1-2	TRBV7-9	-	-	CASSLQGTGYTF	TGTGCCAGCAGCTTACAGGGAACTGGCTACACCTTC
TRBJ2-7	TRBV28	-	TRBD1	CASSTRDRGLGEQYF	TGTGCCAGCAGTACCCGGGACAGGGGGCTAGGCGAGCAGTACTTC
TRBJ1-3	TRBV7-2	once	TRBD1	CASSLSHVQGLSGNTIYF	TGTGCCAGCAGCTTAAGTCATGTACAGGGGCTCTCTGGAAACACCATATATTTT
TRBJ1-2	TRBV29-1	-	TRBD1	CSVGQGTEGYTF	TGCAGCGTTGGACAGGGGACGGAGGGCTACACCTTC
TRBJ1-2	TRBV29-1	-	TRBD1	CSASRDRGRQGYTF	TGCAGCGCGTCCCGGGACAGGGGACGGCAGGGCTACACCTTC
TRBJ1-2	TRBV28	-	-	CASSLVREAGYGYTF	TGTGCCAGCAGTTTGGTCAGGGAAGCGGGCTATGGCTACACCTTC
TRBJ1-3	TRBV28	-	-	CASSSPSARDGNTIYF	TGTGCCAGCAGTTCCCCCTCCGCTAGGGATGGAAACACCATATATTTT
TRBJ2-2	TRBV19	-	-	CATAGGDVVANTGELFF	TGTGCCACCGCGGGTGGAGATGTTGTAGCGAACACCGGGGAGCTGTTTTTT
TRBJ2-2	TRBV30	-	-	CAWSHLRNTGELFF	TGTGCCTGGAGCCATCTAAGGAACACCGGGGAGCTGTTTTTT
TRBJ2-2	TRBV24-1	-	-	CATSDLRSRSNTGELFF	TGTGCCACCAGTGATTTGAGGAGCCGATCGAACACCGGGGAGCTGTTTTTT
TRBJ2-4	TRBV24-1	-	-	CATSGSGAHNIQYF	TGTGCCACCAGTGGTTCGGGGGCGCATAACATTCAGTACTTC
TRBJ2-7	TRBV6-5	-	-	CASSYADSREQYF	TGTGCCAGCAGTTACGCGGACTCACGGGAGCAGTACTTC
TRBJ1-5	TRBV7-2	-	TRBD1	CASSSTDRADQPQHF	TGTGCCAGCAGCTCCACAGACAGGGCCGATCAGCCCCAGCATTTT
TRBJ1-6	TRBV4-3	few	-	CASSQDRRSPLHF	TGCGCCAGCAGCCAAGATCGAAGATCACCCCTCCACTTT
TRBJ1-5	TRBV18	-	-	CASSPGENQPQHF	TGTGCCAGCTCACCCGGCGAAAATCAGCCCCAGCATTTT
TRBJ2-6	TRBV6-2/TRBV6-3	-	-	CASSYPFGTPSSGANVLTF	TGTGCCAGCAGTTACCCCTTCGGGACACCCAGTAGTGGGGCCAACGTCCTGACTTTC
TRBJ1-6	TRBV7-9	-	TRBD1	CASSVLQGDNSPLHF	TGTGCCAGCAGCGTCCTACAGGGGGATAATTCACCCCTCCACTTT
TRBJ2-7	TRBV18	-	-	CASSPPADSYEQYF	TGTGCCAGCTCACCACCAGCAGACTCCTACGAGCAGTACTTC
TRBJ2-3	TRBV4-1	-	-	CASSQDLDGTDTQYF	TGCGCCAGCAGCCAAGATCTAGATGGCACAGATACGCAGTATTTT
TRBJ2-7	TRBV6-6	-	TRBD2	CASSYTQGLATHEQYF	TGTGCCAGCAGTTATACCCAGGGACTAGCAACCCACGAGCAGTACTTC
TRBJ2-7	TRBV9	-	TRBD1	CASSAGQGARYEQYF	TGTGCCAGCAGCGCGGGACAGGGGGCGCGGTACGAGCAGTACTTC
TRBJ2-1	TRBV3-1/TRBV3-2	-	-	CASSQVGTDNEQFF	TGTGCCAGCAGCCAAGTCGGCACGGACAATGAGCAGTTCTTC
TRBJ1-2	TRBV19	-	-	CASSIGGSSYGYTF	TGTGCCAGTAGTATTGGTGGCAGCAGCTATGGCTACACCTTC
TRBJ1-2	TRBV29-1	-	-	CSVPRWRENGYTF	TGCAGCGTCCCAAGGTGGCGGGAAAATGGCTACACCTTC
TRBJ1-6	TRBV19	-	TRBD1	CASSIAPGQGVSPLHF	TGTGCCAGTAGTATAGCCCCGGGACAGGGAGTTTCACCCCTCCACTTT
TRBJ1-1	TRBV29-1	medium-sized	-	CSVAGVPEATEAFF	TGCAGCGTCGCGGGAGTCCCCGAGGCCACTGAAGCTTTCTTT
TRBJ2-5	TRBV3-1/TRBV3-2	once	-	CASSQSPQGTQYF	TGTGCCAGCAGCCAAAGTCCTCAAGGGACCCAGTACTTC